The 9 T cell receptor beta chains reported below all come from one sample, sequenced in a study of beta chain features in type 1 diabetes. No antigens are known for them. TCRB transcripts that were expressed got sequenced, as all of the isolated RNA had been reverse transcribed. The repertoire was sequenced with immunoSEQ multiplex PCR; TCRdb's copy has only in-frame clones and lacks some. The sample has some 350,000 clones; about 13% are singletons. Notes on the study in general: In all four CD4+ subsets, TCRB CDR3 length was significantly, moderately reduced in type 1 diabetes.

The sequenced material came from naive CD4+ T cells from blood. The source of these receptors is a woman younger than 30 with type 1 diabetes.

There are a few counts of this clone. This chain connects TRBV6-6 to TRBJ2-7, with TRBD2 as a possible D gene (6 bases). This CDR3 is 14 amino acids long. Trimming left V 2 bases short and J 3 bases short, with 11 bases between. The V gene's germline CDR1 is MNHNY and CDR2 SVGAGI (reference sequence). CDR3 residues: CASSYMGLYYEQYF. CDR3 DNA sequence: TGTGCCAGCAGTTACATGGGACTTTACTACGAGCAGTACTTC.

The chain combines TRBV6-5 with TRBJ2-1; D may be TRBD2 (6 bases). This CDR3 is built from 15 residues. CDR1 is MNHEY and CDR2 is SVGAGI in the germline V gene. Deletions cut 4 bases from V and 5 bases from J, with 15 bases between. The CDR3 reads CASSSRGLQHNEQFF. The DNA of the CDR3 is TGTGCCAGCAGTTCAAGGGGACTTCAGCACAATGAGCAGTTCTTC.

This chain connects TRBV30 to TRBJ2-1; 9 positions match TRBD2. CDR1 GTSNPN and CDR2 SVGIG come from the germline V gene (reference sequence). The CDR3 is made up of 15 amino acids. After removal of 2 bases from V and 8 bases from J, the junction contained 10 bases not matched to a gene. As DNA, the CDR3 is TGTGCCTGGAGTCCGTATAGCGGGAGTCGTCATGAGCAGTTCTTC. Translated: CAWSPYSGSRHEQFF.

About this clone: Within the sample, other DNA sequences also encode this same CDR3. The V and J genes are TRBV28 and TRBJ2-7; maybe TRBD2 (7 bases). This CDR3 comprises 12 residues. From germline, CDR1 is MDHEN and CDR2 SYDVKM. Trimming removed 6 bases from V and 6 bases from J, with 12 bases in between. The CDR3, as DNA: TGTGCCAGCAGGACGGGGGGCCGCGAGCAGTACTTC. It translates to CASRTGGREQYF. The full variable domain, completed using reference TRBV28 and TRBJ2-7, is DVKVTQSSRYLVKRTGEKVFLECVQDMDHENMFWYRQDPGLGLRLIYFSYDVKMKEKGDIPEGYSVSREKKERFSLILESASTNQTSMYLCASRTGGREQYFGPGTRLTVT.

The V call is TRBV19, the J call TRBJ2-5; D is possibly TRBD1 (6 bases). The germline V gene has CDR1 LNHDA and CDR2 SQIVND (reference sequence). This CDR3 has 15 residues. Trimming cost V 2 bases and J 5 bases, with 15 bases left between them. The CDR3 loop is CASSIWGRGRETQYF. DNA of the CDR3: TGTGCCAGTAGTATATGGGGCAGGGGTAGGGAGACCCAGTACTTC.

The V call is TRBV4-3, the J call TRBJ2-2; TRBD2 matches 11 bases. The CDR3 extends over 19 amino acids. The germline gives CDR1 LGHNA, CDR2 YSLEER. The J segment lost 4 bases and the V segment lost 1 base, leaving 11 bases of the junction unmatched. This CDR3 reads CASSQVLYGLAGFTGELFF. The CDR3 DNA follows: TGCGCCAGCAGCCAAGTCCTCTACGGACTAGCGGGCTTCACCGGGGAGCTGTTTTTT.

The CDR3 DNA follows: TGTGCCAGCAGTTTCCAGCGGGGTCGCCAAGAGACCCAGTACTTC. This gives the protein CASSFQRGRQETQYF. The chain employs TRBV27 and TRBJ2-5; 7 nucleotides line up with TRBD2. Germline-derived CDR1 and CDR2 are MNHEY and SMNVEV (reference sequence). CDR3 length: 15 amino acids. Unmatched junction bases numbered 5, after V lost 3 bases and J lost 1 base.

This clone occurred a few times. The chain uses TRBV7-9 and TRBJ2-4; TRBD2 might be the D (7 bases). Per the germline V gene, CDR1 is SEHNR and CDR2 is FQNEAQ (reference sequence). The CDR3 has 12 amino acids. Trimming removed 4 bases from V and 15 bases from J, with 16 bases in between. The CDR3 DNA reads TGTGCCAGCAGCTCCGAGGGGGGGGAAAGGTACTTC. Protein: CASSSEGGERYF. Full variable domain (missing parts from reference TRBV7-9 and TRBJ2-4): DTGVSQNPRHKITKRGQNVTFRCDPISEHNRLYWYRQTLGQGPEFLTYFQNEAQLEKSRLLSDRFSAERPKGSFSTLEIQRTEQGDSAMYLCASSSEGGERYFGAGTRLSVL.

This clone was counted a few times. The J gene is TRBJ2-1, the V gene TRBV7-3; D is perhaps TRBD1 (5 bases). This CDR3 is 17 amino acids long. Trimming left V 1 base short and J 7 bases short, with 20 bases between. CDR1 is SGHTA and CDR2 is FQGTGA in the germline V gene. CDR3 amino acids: CASSLIGSLGRRNEQFF. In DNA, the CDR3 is TGTGCCAGCAGCTTAATCGGTAGCCTGGGGCGACGGAATGAGCAGTTCTTC.